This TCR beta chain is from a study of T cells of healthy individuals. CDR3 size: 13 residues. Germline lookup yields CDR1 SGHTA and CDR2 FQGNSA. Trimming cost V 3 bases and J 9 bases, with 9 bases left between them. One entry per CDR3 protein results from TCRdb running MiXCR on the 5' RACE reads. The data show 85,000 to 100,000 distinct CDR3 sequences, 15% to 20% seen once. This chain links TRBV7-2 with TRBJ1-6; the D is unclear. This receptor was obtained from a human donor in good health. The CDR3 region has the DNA TGTGCCAGCAGCTTGGATCCAAGTTCACCCCTCCACTTT. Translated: CASSLDPSSPLHF.